This T cell receptor beta chain was recorded in a study of blood T cells in healthy people across ages. Extractions gave at least 6 micrograms of total RNA per sample. Primers used in a second PCR of roughly 7 to 12 cycles were a sample-barcoded 5' primer and a J-beta primer mix. Every molecule of cDNA carried a tag from a template-switch adaptor with 12 random nucleotides. Via MiXCR, TCRdb re-called the 5' RACE reads, giving one row per CDR3 protein. The profile shows 1.6 million or so distinct CDR3 sequences, about 32% of them singletons. A note on this clonotype: As yet, its antigen is unknown.

Study-wide points: Diversity was estimated from one million T cells, and these estimates were considered underestimates.

CDR1 and CDR2 (germline): MNHEY, SVGEGT. CDR3 size: 16 residues. V was pared by 6 bases and J by 3 bases, with 21 bases between. This clonotype was sampled from a woman younger than 45 in good health. The rearrangement uses TRBV6-2 or TRBV6-3 and TRBJ2-7; D tentatively fits TRBD1 or TRBD2 (5 bases each). The sample taken for sequencing was blood. In DNA, the CDR3 is TGTGCCAGCAGACACGACGAGGGGCTGAAAGACTACGAGCAGTACTTC. Residues: CASRHDEGLKDYEQYF.